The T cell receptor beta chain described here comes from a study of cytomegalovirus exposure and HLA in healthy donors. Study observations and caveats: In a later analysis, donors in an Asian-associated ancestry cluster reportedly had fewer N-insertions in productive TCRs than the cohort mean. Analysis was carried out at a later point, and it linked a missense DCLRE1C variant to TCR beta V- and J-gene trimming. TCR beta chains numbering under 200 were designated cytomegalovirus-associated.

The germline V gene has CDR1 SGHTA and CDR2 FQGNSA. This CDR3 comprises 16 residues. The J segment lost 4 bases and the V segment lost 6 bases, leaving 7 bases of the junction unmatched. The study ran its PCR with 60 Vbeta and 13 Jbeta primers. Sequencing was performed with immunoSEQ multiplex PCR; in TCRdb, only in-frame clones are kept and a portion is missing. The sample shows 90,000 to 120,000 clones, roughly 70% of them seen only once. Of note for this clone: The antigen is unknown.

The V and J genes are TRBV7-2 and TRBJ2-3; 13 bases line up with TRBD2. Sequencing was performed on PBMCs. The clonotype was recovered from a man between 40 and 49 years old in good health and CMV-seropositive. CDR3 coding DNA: TGTGCCAGCAGGCGGACTAGCGGGAGACGGGCAGATACGCAGTATTTT. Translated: CASRRTSGRRADTQYF. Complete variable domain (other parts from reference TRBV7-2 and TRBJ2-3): GAGVSQSPSNKVTEKGKDVELRCDPISGHTALYWYRQSLGQGLEFLIYFQGNSAPDKSGLPSDRFSAERTGGSVSTLTIQRTQQEDSAVYLCASRRTSGRRADTQYFGPGTRLTVL.